The 26 T cell receptor beta chains below come from one sample, sequenced in a study of T cells in narcolepsy. Profiled with immunoSEQ multiplex PCR; TCRdb holds only in-frame clones, not every one. Of fewer than 40,000 clones listed, around 75% are singletons. Specimen: CD45RA- memory CD4+ T cells from PBMCs. These receptors were taken from a human donor with narcolepsy.

This chain connects TRBV5-1 to TRBJ2-1, with 11 nucleotides matching TRBD2. The CDR3 totals 15 residues. Per the germline V gene, CDR1 is SGHRS and CDR2 is YFSETQ. Trimming cost V 4 bases and J 6 bases; bases outside gene matches: 6. CDR3: CASSALAGGPNEQFF. Written as DNA, the CDR3 is TGCGCCAGCAGCGCATTAGCGGGAGGGCCCAATGAGCAGTTCTTC.

This chain links TRBV19 with TRBJ1-5, with TRBD1 identical over 7 bases. The CDR3 sequence is 17 residues long. V was clipped by 3 bases and J by 4 bases; unmatched bases: 12. Germline V lookup: CDR1 LNHDA, CDR2 SQIVND (reference sequence). CDR3 sequence (DNA): TGTGCCAGTAGTATTAAGTCTCCGGGACAGCTTAATCAGCCCCAGCATTTT. It translates to CASSIKSPGQLNQPQHF. Full variable domain (rest looked up from reference TRBV19 and TRBJ1-5): DGGITQSPKYLFRKEGQNVTLSCEQNLNHDAMYWYRQDPGQGLRLIYYSQIVNDFQKGDIAEGYSVSREKKESFPLTVTSAQKNPTAFYLCASSIKSPGQLNQPQHFGDGTRLSIL.

The chain carries TRBV7-2 and TRBJ2-3; maybe TRBD2 (5 bases). V was trimmed by 1 base and J by 6 bases, leaving 20 bases between them. Germline lookup yields CDR1 SGHTA and CDR2 FQGNSA. The CDR3 length is 17 residues. The chain's CDR3 is CASSLVTRSEGYDTQYF. The CDR3, as DNA: TGTGCCAGCAGCTTAGTAACGCGGTCCGAGGGATACGATACGCAGTATTTT.

V usage is TRBV5-6 and J usage is TRBJ2-2; no definite D call. The V end was cut by 4 bases, the J end by 7 bases, with 14 bases between. The CDR3 loop spans 14 amino acids. CDR1 and CDR2 (germline): SGHDT, YYEEEE. The CDR3 region has the DNA TGTGCCAGCAGCCCTGGGTCGGGCATCGGGGAGCTGTTTTTT. This sequence encodes CASSPGSGIGELFF.

The gene calls are TRBV7-8 and TRBJ2-7; D may be TRBD2 (5 bases). The CDR3 contains 14 residues. Germline V gives CDR1 SGHVS, CDR2 FQNEAQ. V was pared by 3 bases and J by 0 bases, with 9 bases between. The CDR3 here is CASSFSGYSYEQYF. In nucleotides, the CDR3 is TGTGCCAGCAGCTTCAGCGGATACTCCTACGAGCAGTACTTC.

The gene calls are TRBV30 and TRBJ1-2; D is unclear. The CDR3 runs to 14 residues. Germline CDR1 GTSNPN, CDR2 SVGIG (reference sequence). V shed 3 bases and J shed 2 bases, with 13 bases lying between them. The chain's CDR3 is CAWSSRRLNYGYTF. DNA for the CDR3: TGTGCCTGGAGCTCTCGCAGGTTAAACTATGGCTACACCTTC.

This chain connects TRBV7-9 to TRBJ2-7, with D unresolved. Germline-derived CDR1 and CDR2 are SEHNR and FQNEAQ (reference sequence). The CDR3 sequence is 14 residues long. The V end lost 4 bases, the J end lost 0 bases, and 10 bases lay between the germline ends. The CDR3 nucleotides are TGTGCCAGCAGCTCAGACCGAGGCTCCTACGAGCAGTACTTC. This translates into CASSSDRGSYEQYF.

This chain links TRBV25-1 with TRBJ2-7; TRBD2 matches at 10 bases. V gave up 6 bases and J gave up 7 bases; unmatched junction bases: 21. The CDR3 totals 18 residues. In germline, CDR1 is MGHDK, CDR2 SYGVNS. CDR3 region: CASSAATLASGSLVEQYF. The CDR3 DNA follows: TGTGCCAGCAGCGCCGCGACCCTGGCTAGCGGGAGTCTGGTGGAGCAGTACTTC.

This clone occurred a few times. This sequence joins TRBV28 and TRBJ1-1, with 9 bases that match TRBD1. The V and J ends lost 2 bases and 0 bases, in that order; junction bases with no gene match: 7. Looked up from germline, CDR1 is MDHEN and CDR2 is SYDVKM. This CDR3 has 17 amino acids. This CDR3 reads CASSLTGTGMMNTEAFF. The CDR3 DNA reads as TGTGCCAGCAGTTTAACCGGGACAGGGATGATGAACACTGAAGCTTTCTTT.

The CDR3 DNA reads TGTGCCAGCAGCGTAGCCCCCTCAGCGGCGGGGGAGCTGTTTTTT. Its protein is CASSVAPSAAGELFF. The genes are TRBV9 and TRBJ2-2; D may be TRBD2 (5 bases). V lost 0 bases and J 8 bases, leaving 14 bases between the germline ends. The CDR3 extends over 15 amino acids. Germline CDR1 reads SGDLS; CDR2 reads YYNGEE. Using reference TRBV9 and TRBJ2-2 for the parts outside the CDR3, the full variable domain is DSGVTQTPKHLITATGQRVTLRCSPRSGDLSVYWYQQSLDQGLQFLIQYYNGEERAKGNILERFSAQQFPDLHSELNLSSLELGDSALYFCASSVAPSAAGELFFGEGSRLTVL.

The chain recombines TRBV5-1 with TRBJ1-6; D ambiguous. V was clipped by 0 bases and J by 0 bases, with 13 bases between them. The CDR3 loop spans 18 amino acids. Germline CDR1 reads SGHRS; CDR2 reads YFSETQ. The CDR3 protein is CASSLEGPPSSYNSPLHF. CDR3 sequence (DNA): TGCGCCAGCAGCTTGGAGGGTCCTCCGAGCTCCTATAATTCACCCCTCCACTTT.

The V and J genes are TRBV28 and TRBJ2-1; the match to TRBD1 covers 7 bases. Germline CDR1 reads MDHEN; CDR2 reads SYDVKM. Trimming at V came to 3 bases and at J to 2 bases, leaving 4 bases not matched to a gene. The CDR3 sequence is 15 residues long. The CDR3 here is CASSLVGTAYNEQFF. The CDR3 DNA sequence: TGTGCCAGCAGTTTGGTTGGGACAGCCTACAATGAGCAGTTCTTC. The full variable domain, its missing parts supplied by reference TRBV28 and TRBJ2-1, is DVKVTQSSRYLVKRTGEKVFLECVQDMDHENMFWYRQDPGLGLRLIYFSYDVKMKEKGDIPEGYSVSREKKERFSLILESASTNQTSMYLCASSLVGTAYNEQFFGPGTRLTVL.

V is TRBV11-1 and J is TRBJ2-7; D is possibly TRBD2 (6 bases). The germline V gene encodes CDR1 SGHAT and CDR2 FQDESV (reference sequence). The CDR3 consists of 15 residues. Trimming stripped 6 bases from V and 3 bases from J, with 18 bases between. The CDR3 region has the DNA TGTGCCAGCAGTTTTGCGGGGCAGGTTGGCTACGAGCAGTACTTC. Translated: CASSFAGQVGYEQYF.

CDR3: CASSQDGNSYEQYF. The CDR3 nucleotides read TGTGCCAGCAGTCAGGACGGAAACTCCTACGAGCAGTACTTC. The genes are TRBV6-1 and TRBJ2-7; D ambiguous. This CDR3 spans 14 amino acids. In germline, CDR1 is MNHNS, CDR2 SASEGT. V dropped 5 bases and J dropped 0 bases, with 11 bases sitting between them.

V is TRBV4-3 and J is TRBJ1-4; D remains unclear. The length of the CDR3 is 13 residues. Germline V gene sequence: CDR1 LGHNA, CDR2 YSLEER. Trimming took off 0 bases at V and 8 bases at J, with 7 bases between the two ends. The CDR3 is CASSQETGEKLFF. Here the CDR3 DNA reads TGCGCCAGCAGCCAAGAGACCGGAGAAAAACTGTTTTTT.

This clone was observed a handful of times. The chain couples TRBV6-6 to TRBJ1-4; D is undetermined. With 5 bases removed from V and 8 bases from J, the gap between germline ends came to 18 bases. Germline CDR1 MNHNY, CDR2 SVGAGI (reference sequence). CDR3 length: 15 amino acids. The CDR3, as DNA: TGTGCCAGCAGTCAACCTCAGCGGGCAGGAGAAAAACTGTTTTTT. Translating it yields CASSQPQRAGEKLFF.

The V and J genes are TRBV2 and TRBJ1-3, with D perhaps matching TRBD1 (5 bases). Germline assignment: CDR1 SNHLY and CDR2 FYNNEI. V was shortened by 5 bases and J by 4 bases, with 21 bases between the two germline ends. CDR3 length equals 17 residues. CDR3 coding DNA: TGTGCCAGCAGTTCACCCTACCCCGGGGCGCGGGGAAACACCATATATTTT. As protein: CASSSPYPGARGNTIYF.

This sequence joins TRBV7-2 and TRBJ2-2; 7 nucleotides agree with TRBD2. The CDR3 length is 15 residues. J was trimmed by 6 bases and V by 1 base; bases with no gene match: 5. CDR1 SGHTA and CDR2 FQGNSA come from the germline V gene. CDR3 nucleotides: TGTGCCAGCAGCTTAGATAGGACTAGGGCCGGGGAGCTGTTTTTT. Protein product: CASSLDRTRAGELFF.

V is TRBV10-3 and J is TRBJ2-7; 10 nucleotides match TRBD2. V was clipped by 6 bases and J by 0 bases; unmatched bases: 8. CDR1 ENHRY and CDR2 SYGVKD come from the germline V gene. This CDR3 has 16 amino acids. The CDR3 region has the DNA TGTGCCATCAGGCTAGCGGGAGCCTTCCTCTCCTACGAGCAGTACTTC. This gives the protein CAIRLAGAFLSYEQYF.

The CDR3 DNA sequence: TGTGCCAGCAGCTGGGGAGACCATGGACGAGTCCCAGATACGCAGTATTTT. Protein: CASSWGDHGRVPDTQYF. The V gene is TRBV9, the J gene TRBJ2-3, with D possibly matching TRBD2 (5 bases). Trimming cost V 4 bases and J 4 bases, with 22 bases left between them. This CDR3 is 17 amino acids long. Germline assignment: CDR1 SGDLS and CDR2 YYNGEE.

The V call is TRBV30, the J call TRBJ1-4; D uncertain. Trimming took 4 bases from V and 0 from J, leaving 12 bases between them. Germline assignment: CDR1 GTSNPN and CDR2 SVGIG (reference sequence). The CDR3 has 15 amino acids. CDR3 DNA: TGTGCCTGGACCCTCCGGGCTGCAACTAATGAAAAACTGTTTTTT. Translation: CAWTLRAATNEKLFF.

This sequence joins TRBV7-3 and TRBJ2-1; no definite D call. Per germline, CDR1 SGHTA and CDR2 FQGTGA. V was pared by 1 base and J by 1 base, with 14 bases between. The CDR3 sequence is 17 residues long. The CDR3, as DNA: TGTGCCAGCAGCTTAAAGGCGCGGATACTTTCCTACAATGAGCAGTTCTTC. This codes for CASSLKARILSYNEQFF.

The rearrangement links TRBV7-2 to TRBJ2-1; TRBD1 aligns across 7 bases. Germline CDR1 and CDR2: SGHTA and FQGNSA. There are 14 residues in the CDR3. The V segment lost 3 bases and the J segment 7 bases; nucleotides outside the gene matches: 6. CDR3 coding DNA: TGTGCCAGCAGCTTTAGACAGGGAAGGAATGAGCAGTTCTTC. It is translated as CASSFRQGRNEQFF.

The CDR3 DNA reads as TGCGCCAGCAGCCAAGACCCCCGGAGGGGGCAGAGCTATGGCTACACCTTC. The encoded protein is CASSQDPRRGQSYGYTF. The rearrangement uses TRBV4-1 and TRBJ1-2; 7 nucleotides align to TRBD1. The CDR3 length is 17 residues. The trim removed 0 bases at V and 4 bases at J, leaving 11 bases unmatched. Germline-derived CDR1 and CDR2 are MGHRA and YSYEKL.

This chain uses TRBV5-1 with TRBJ1-1, with 8 positions matching TRBD1. V lost 1 base and J lost 4; bases outside the gene matches: 6. The germline V gene has CDR1 SGHRS and CDR2 YFSETQ. CDR3 length: 15 residues. The CDR3 region is CASSLSGGGGTEAFF. CDR3 nucleotides: TGCGCCAGCAGCTTGTCAGGGGGCGGGGGCACTGAAGCTTTCTTT.

V and J are TRBV28 and TRBJ1-1; D is uncertain. The CDR3 consists of 13 residues. Germline CDR1 MDHEN, CDR2 SYDVKM. V was clipped by 5 bases and J by 2 bases, with 9 bases between them. The CDR3 bases are TGTGCCAGCAGTGCCGGATTTAACACTGAAGCTTTCTTT. It codes for CASSAGFNTEAFF.